A single sample gave rise to the 13 T cell receptor beta chains below, sequenced in a study of cytomegalovirus exposure and HLA in healthy donors. A multiplex PCR was run with 60 Vbeta primers and 13 Jbeta primers. TCRdb's table, derived via immunoSEQ multiplex PCR, lists solely in-frame clones and lacks some. The sample contains 95,000 to 120,000 clones, over 60% of which appear only once. Material: PBMCs. All receptors derive from a young man in good health and CMV-seropositive.

The genes are TRBV7-9 and TRBJ1-1, with 7 bases aligning to TRBD1. Germline V gene lookup returns CDR1 SEHNR and CDR2 FQNEAQ (reference sequence). The CDR3 sequence is 13 residues long. Losses at the gene ends were 6 bases for V and 3 bases for J; bases not matched to a gene: 4. CDR3 amino acids: CASRGTADTEAFF. CDR3 DNA sequence: TGTGCCAGCAGAGGGACAGCTGACACTGAAGCTTTCTTT. Variable domain in full (rest from reference TRBV7-9 and TRBJ1-1): DTGVSQNPRHKITKRGQNVTFRCDPISEHNRLYWYRQTLGQGPEFLTYFQNEAQLEKSRLLSDRFSAERPKGSFSTLEIQRTEQGDSAMYLCASRGTADTEAFFGQGTRLTVV.

Only a few counts were recorded for this clone. The chain has TRBV7-9 and TRBJ2-7; TRBD2 aligns across 10 bases. With V trimmed by 5 bases and J by 4 bases, 5 bases remained unmatched. Germline V gives CDR1 SEHNR, CDR2 FQNEAQ (reference sequence). The CDR3 has 14 amino acids. This chain's CDR3 is CASSPGLAEYEQYV. DNA of the CDR3: TGTGCCAGCAGCCCCGGACTAGCGGAATACGAGCAGTACGTC.

The V gene is TRBV15, the J gene TRBJ2-1; TRBD1 matches at 7 bases. The germline gives CDR1 LNHNV, CDR2 YYDKDF (reference sequence). V lost 3 bases to trimming and J lost 6 bases; unmatched junction nucleotides: 11. The CDR3 consists of 16 residues. CDR3 sequence reads: CATSSPNLGQTNEQFF. The CDR3 DNA reads TGTGCCACCAGCAGTCCCAACTTGGGACAGACCAATGAGCAGTTCTTC.

The sample holds one count of this clone. The V and J genes are TRBV19 and TRBJ2-2; TRBD1 matches 7 bases. Germline V gene lookup returns CDR1 LNHDA and CDR2 SQIVND (reference sequence). After removal of 5 bases from V and 0 bases from J, the junction contained 6 bases not matched to a gene. This CDR3 is 16 amino acids long. The CDR3 here is CASSPIGTANTGELFF. For the CDR3, the DNA is TGTGCCAGTAGTCCTATAGGGACAGCGAACACCGGGGAGCTGTTTTTT.

The J gene is TRBJ2-2, the V gene TRBV7-2; 10 positions match TRBD1. With 3 bases clipped from V and 5 bases from J, the junction kept 3 bases outside the gene matches. The CDR3 spans 15 residues. Germline CDR1 and CDR2: SGHTA and FQGNSA. The CDR3 DNA sequence: TGTGCCAGCAGCTTGCTGGGACAGGGGACCGGGGAGCTGTTTTTT. Protein sequence: CASSLLGQGTGELFF.

This clone was seen a handful of times. J is TRBJ1-4 and V is TRBV11-3, with 7 bases identical to TRBD1. The CDR3 sequence is 15 residues long. After removal of 5 bases from V and 5 bases from J, the junction contained 8 bases not matched to a gene. The germline V gene encodes CDR1 SGHNT and CDR2 YENEEA. The CDR3 nucleotides read TGTGCCAGCAGCCCCCCACAGGGGCTAAATGAAAAACTGTTTTTT. It yields the protein CASSPPQGLNEKLFF. Full variable domain (remainder filled in from reference TRBV11-3 and TRBJ1-4): EAGVVQSPRYKIIEKKQPVAFWCNPISGHNTLYWYLQNLGQGPELLIRYENEEAVDDSQLPKDRFSAERLKGVDSTLKIQPAELGDSAVYLCASSPPQGLNEKLFFGSGTQLSVL.

The V and J genes are TRBV7-9 and TRBJ1-6; TRBD1 agrees at 8 bases. With 5 bases clipped from V and 7 bases from J, the junction kept 4 bases outside the gene matches. Germline CDR1 is SEHNR and CDR2 is FQNEAQ (reference sequence). This CDR3 is 14 amino acids long. CDR3 sequence: CASSTTGANSPLHF. For the CDR3, the DNA is TGTGCCAGCAGCACGACAGGGGCCAATTCACCCCTCCACTTT.

The chain carries TRBV5-1 and TRBJ1-2; D is unclear. Germline V lookup: CDR1 SGHRS, CDR2 YFSETQ. V was clipped by 4 bases and J by 4 bases, with 17 bases between them. The CDR3 totals 15 residues. CDR3 loop: CASSKEANNPYGYTF. The CDR3 region has the DNA TGCGCCAGCAGCAAAGAGGCAAATAATCCCTATGGCTACACCTTC.

V and J are TRBV5-1 and TRBJ1-4; 10 nucleotides line up with TRBD1. Germline loops: CDR1 SGHRS, CDR2 YFSETQ. V shed 2 bases, J shed 8 bases, and the junction held 6 bases outside the gene matches. The CDR3 is made up of 15 amino acids. CDR3 coding DNA: TGCGCCAGCAGCTTAAGGGGACAGGGGTTGGAAAAACTGTTTTTT. It translates to CASSLRGQGLEKLFF.

The rearrangement joins TRBV5-5 to TRBJ1-1; D is perhaps TRBD1 (5 bases). Germline V lookup: CDR1 SGHKS, CDR2 YYEKEE (reference sequence). Between the trimmed V and J ends, which lost 5 bases and 0 bases, there was a span of 11 bases. The CDR3 spans 14 residues. This chain's CDR3 is CASSQGLMNTEAFF. In nucleotides, the CDR3 is TGTGCCAGCAGTCAGGGACTCATGAACACTGAAGCTTTCTTT.

This clone was picked up a small number of times. The chain joins TRBV19 to TRBJ2-1; 9 nucleotides match TRBD1. With V trimmed by 0 bases and J by 4 bases, 4 bases remained unmatched. The CDR3 contains 16 residues. Per the germline V gene, CDR1 is LNHDA and CDR2 is SQIVND (reference sequence). This CDR3 is CASSIDLGQGYNEQFF. In DNA, the CDR3 is TGTGCCAGTAGTATAGATCTGGGACAGGGATACAATGAGCAGTTCTTC.

V and J are TRBV9 and TRBJ1-2; D perhaps matches TRBD1 (5 bases). V was pared by 4 bases and J by 6 bases, with 13 bases between. Germline V gene lookup returns CDR1 SGDLS and CDR2 YYNGEE. The CDR3 totals 13 residues. The CDR3 sequence: CASSLVGVDGYTF. The CDR3 nucleotides are TGTGCCAGCAGCCTAGTAGGGGTAGATGGCTACACCTTC.

V and J are TRBV6-6 and TRBJ2-2, with 8 bases identical to TRBD1. Trimming at V came to 2 bases and at J to 6 bases, leaving 2 bases not matched to a gene. The germline V gene encodes CDR1 MNHNY and CDR2 SVGAGI (reference sequence). The CDR3 is 14 amino acids. The CDR3 loop reads CASSYLTGAGELFF. CDR3 DNA sequence: TGTGCCAGCAGTTACCTGACAGGGGCCGGGGAGCTGTTTTTT.